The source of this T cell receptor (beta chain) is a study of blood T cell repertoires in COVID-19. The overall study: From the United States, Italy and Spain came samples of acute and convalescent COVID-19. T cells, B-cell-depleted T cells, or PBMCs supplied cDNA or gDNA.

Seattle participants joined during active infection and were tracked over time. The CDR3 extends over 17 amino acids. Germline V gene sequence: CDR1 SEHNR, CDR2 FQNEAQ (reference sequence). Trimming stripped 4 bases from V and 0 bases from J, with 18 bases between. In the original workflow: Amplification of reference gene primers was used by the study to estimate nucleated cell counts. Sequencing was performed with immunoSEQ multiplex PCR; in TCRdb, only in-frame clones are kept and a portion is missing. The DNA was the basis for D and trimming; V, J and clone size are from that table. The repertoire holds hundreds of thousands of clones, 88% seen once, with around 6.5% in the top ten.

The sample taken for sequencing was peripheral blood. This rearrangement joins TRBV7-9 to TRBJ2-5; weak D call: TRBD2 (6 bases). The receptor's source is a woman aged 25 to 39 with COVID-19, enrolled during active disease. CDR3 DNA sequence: TGTGCCAGCAGCTCAGGCCGTTCTGGGGGGAACCAAGAGACCCAGTACTTC. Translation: CASSSGRSGGNQETQYF.